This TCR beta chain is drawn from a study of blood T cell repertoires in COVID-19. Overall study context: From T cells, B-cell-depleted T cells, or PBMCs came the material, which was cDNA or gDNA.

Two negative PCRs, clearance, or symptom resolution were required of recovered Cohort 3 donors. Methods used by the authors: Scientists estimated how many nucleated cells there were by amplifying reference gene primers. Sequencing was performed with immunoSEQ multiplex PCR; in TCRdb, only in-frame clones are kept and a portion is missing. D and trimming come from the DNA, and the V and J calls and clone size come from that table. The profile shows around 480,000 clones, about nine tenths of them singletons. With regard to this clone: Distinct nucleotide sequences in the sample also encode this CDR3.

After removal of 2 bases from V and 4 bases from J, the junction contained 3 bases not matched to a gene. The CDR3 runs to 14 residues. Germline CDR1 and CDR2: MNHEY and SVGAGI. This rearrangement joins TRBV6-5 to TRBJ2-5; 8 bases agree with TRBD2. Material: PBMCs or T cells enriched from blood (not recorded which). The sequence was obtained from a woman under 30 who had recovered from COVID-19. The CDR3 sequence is CASSYLGGGETQYF. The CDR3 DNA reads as TGTGCCAGCAGTTACCTCGGGGGGGGAGAGACCCAGTACTTC.